The clone carrying this T cell receptor beta chain was picked up many times. Its antigen remains unknown. This CDR3 has 12 amino acids. Looked up from germline, CDR1 is SGHTA and CDR2 is FQGNSA. Between the trimmed V and J ends, which lost 3 bases and 7 bases, there was a span of 4 bases. These data come from a study of T cell repertoires in cytomegalovirus infection. Overall study context: The authors relied on CMV epitopes, both recently identified HLA-C-restricted and well-studied HLA-B-restricted. Public TCR beta signature analysis indicated the presence of both CMV infection and matching HLA type.

Using its own MiXCR run on the reads, TCRdb lists one record per CDR3 protein. The sample includes around 360,000 distinct CDR3 sequences, about 35% seen only once; the top ten take roughly 14%. Whole-study results and caveats: In two of eight donors, the top clonotype was HLA-C-restricted CMV-specific. Carriers of CMV and the relevant HLA type were discriminated by public TCR beta frequency.

The receptor comes from a human donor in good health (CMV status not recorded). Some clones in this sample may be carry-over from other donors' samples. The sequences come from cultured PBMCs, collected from culture after CMV antigen stimulation. The genes are TRBV7-2 and TRBJ1-6, with no clear D. The CDR3 DNA follows: TGTGCCAGCAGCTTCGGGAATTCACCCCTCCACTTT. This codes for CASSFGNSPLHF.